This T cell receptor (beta chain) was recorded in a study of shared clonotypes between healthy human individuals. Broader study findings: Memory subsets had estimated richness that was generally smaller than that of naive subsets.

This clone came up once. Its antigen is not identified. Trimming took 0 bases from V and 5 from J, leaving 14 bases between them. The CDR3 runs 15 residues. CDR1 and CDR2 (germline): MGHRA, YSYEKL. CD45RA-negative memory and CD45RA+ naive subsets were split from the CD4+ cells. Method: immunoSEQ multiplex PCR; TCRdb's copy keeps in-frame clones and lacks some. The sample lists 550,000 to 850,000 clones, roughly 72% occurring once. The chain links TRBV4-1 to TRBJ2-7; D not certain. This sequence was found in a woman aged 30 to 39 in good health. Material: memory CD4+ T cells sorted from blood. Described subset: CD45RA-negative fraction. The CDR3 nucleotides read TGCGCCAGCAGCCAAGAAAGTTGGGCAGGCCACGAGCAGTACTTC. Its translation is CASSQESWAGHEQYF.